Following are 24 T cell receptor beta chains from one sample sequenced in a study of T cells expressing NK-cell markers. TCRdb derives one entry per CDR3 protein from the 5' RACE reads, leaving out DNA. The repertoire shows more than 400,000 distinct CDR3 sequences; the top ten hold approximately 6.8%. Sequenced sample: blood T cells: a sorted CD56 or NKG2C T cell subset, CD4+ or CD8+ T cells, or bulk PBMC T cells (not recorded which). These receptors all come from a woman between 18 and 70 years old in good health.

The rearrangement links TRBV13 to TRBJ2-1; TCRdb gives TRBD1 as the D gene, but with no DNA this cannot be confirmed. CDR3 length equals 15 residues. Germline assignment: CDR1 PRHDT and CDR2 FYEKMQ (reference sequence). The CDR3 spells CASSAGTTRYNEQFF. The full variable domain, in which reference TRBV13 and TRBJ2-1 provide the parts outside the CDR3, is AAGVIQSPRHLIKEKRETATLKCYPIPRHDTVYWYQQGPGQDPQFLISFYEKMQSDKGSIPDRFSAQQFSDYHSELNMSSLELGDSALYFCASSAGTTRYNEQFFGPGTRLTVL.

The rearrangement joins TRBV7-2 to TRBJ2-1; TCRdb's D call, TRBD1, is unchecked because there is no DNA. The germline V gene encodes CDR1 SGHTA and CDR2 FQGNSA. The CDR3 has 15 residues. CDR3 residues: CASSSPGPGANEQFF.

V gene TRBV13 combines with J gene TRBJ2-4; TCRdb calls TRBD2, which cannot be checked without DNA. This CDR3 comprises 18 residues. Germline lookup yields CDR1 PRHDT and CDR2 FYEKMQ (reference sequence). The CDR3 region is CASSLVSAGNEAKNIQYF. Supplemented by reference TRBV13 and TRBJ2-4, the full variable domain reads AAGVIQSPRHLIKEKRETATLKCYPIPRHDTVYWYQQGPGQDPQFLISFYEKMQSDKGSIPDRFSAQQFSDYHSELNMSSLELGDSALYFCASSLVSAGNEAKNIQYFGAGTRLSVL.

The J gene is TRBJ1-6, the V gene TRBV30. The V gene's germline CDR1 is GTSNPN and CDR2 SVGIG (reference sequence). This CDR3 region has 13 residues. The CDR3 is CAWRGQGNSPLHF.

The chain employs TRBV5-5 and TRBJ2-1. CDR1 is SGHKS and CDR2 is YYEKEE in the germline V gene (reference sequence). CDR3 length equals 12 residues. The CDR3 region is CASSAVYNEQFF.

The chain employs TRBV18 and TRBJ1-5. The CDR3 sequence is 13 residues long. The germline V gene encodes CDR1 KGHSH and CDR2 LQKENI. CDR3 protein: CASSPRLDQPQHF.

The CDR3 loop reads CASSLWPDTQYF. The J gene is TRBJ2-3, the V gene TRBV7-2. The CDR3 length is 12 residues. Germline V lookup: CDR1 SGHTA, CDR2 FQGNSA.

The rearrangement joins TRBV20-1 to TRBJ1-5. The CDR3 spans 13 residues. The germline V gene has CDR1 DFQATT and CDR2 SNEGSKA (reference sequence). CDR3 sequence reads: CSARGWTYQPQHF.

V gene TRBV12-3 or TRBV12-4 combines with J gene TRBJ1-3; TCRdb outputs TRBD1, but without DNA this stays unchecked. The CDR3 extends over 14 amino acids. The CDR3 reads CASSPRTAGNTIYF.

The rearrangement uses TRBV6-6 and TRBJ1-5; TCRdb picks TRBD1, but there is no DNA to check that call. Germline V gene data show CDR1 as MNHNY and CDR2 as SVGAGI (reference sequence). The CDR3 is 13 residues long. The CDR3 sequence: CASNRQGNQPQHF.

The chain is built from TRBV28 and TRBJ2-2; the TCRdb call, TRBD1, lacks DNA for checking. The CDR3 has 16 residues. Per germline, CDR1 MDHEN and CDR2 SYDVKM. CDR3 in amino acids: CASSFVPRLNTGELFF.

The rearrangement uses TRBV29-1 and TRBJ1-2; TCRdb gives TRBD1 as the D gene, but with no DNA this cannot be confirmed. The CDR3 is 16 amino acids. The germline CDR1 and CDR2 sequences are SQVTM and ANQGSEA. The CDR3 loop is CSVTQSYDRGHYGYTF.

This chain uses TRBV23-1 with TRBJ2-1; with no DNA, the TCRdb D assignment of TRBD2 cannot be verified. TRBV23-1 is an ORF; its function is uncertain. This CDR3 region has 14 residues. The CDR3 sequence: CASSQGGVEAEQFF.

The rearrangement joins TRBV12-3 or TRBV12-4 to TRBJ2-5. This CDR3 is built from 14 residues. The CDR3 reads CASSLPGGKETQYF.

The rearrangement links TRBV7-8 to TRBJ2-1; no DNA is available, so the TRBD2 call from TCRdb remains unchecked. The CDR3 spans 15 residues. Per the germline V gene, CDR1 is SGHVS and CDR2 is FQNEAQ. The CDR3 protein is CASSSMPGIYNEQFF.

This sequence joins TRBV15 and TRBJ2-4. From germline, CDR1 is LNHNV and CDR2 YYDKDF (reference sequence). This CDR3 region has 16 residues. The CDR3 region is CATSRGGVLAKNIQYF.

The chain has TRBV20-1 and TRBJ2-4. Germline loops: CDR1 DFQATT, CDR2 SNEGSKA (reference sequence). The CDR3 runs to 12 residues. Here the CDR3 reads CSARQKGNIQYF.

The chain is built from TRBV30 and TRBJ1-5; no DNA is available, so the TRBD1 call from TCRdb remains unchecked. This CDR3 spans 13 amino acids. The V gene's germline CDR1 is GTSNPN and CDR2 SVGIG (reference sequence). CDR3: CAWTRDLNQPQHF.

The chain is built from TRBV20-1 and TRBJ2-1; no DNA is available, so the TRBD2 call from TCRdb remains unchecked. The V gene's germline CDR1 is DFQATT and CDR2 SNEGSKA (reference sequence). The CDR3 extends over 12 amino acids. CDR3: CSGGAAGNEQFF.

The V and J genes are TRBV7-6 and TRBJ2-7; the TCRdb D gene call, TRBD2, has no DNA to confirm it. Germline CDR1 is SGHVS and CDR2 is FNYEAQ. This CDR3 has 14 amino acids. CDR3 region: CASSSLGGGDEQYF.

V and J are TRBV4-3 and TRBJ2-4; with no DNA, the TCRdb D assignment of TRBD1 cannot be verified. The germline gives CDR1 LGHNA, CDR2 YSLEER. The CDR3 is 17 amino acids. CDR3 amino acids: CASSRYPPGQGINIQYF.

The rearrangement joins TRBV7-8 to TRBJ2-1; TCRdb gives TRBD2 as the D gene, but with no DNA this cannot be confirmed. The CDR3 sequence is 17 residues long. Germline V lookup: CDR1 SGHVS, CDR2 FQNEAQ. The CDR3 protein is CASSFPSLAGVSNEQFF.

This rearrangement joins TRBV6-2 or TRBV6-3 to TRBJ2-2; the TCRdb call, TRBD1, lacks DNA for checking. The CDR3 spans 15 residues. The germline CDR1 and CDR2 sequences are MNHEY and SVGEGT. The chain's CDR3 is CASSRPGIGTGELFF.

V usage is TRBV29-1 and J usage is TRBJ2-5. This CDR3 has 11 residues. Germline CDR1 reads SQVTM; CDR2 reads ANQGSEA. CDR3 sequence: CSVPTYGTQYF.